One and the same sample provided the 20 T cell receptor beta chains below, sequenced in a study of glioma-infiltrating T cells. TCR alpha and beta CDR3 regions were amplified from RNA using iRepertoire nested multiplex PCR. A single record per CDR3 protein comes from TCRdb applying MiXCR to the multiplex PCR reads. Altogether roughly 350,000 distinct CDR3 sequences are present, 35% to 45% being singletons, with the ten largest covering 9.5% to 15%. Sequencing was carried out using glioma tissue, nonneoplastic brain tissue, or PBMCs (not recorded which). The receptors come from a human donor with low-grade glioma or glioblastoma, undergoing nonglioma brain surgery, or in good health (not recorded which).

V is TRBV19 and J is TRBJ2-7; 9 nucleotides agree with TRBD1. Germline CDR1 LNHDA, CDR2 SQIVND (reference sequence). The CDR3 consists of 12 residues. Trimming took 7 bases from V and 5 from J; bases not matched to a gene: 3. The CDR3 DNA follows: TGTGCCAGTAAGGGACAGGGAGACGAGCAGTACTTC. Translated, it gives CASKGQGDEQYF. The full variable domain, with the rest looked up from reference TRBV19 and TRBJ2-7, is DGGITQSPKYLFRKEGQNVTLSCEQNLNHDAMYWYRQDPGQGLRLIYYSQIVNDFQKGDIAEGYSVSREKKESFPLTVTSAQKNPTAFYLCASKGQGDEQYFGPGTRLTVT.

As concerns this clonotype: Since a much larger clone is just one base distant, this may be a read error. J is TRBJ2-1 and V is TRBV6-5; a possible D gene is TRBD2 (6 bases). This CDR3 is built from 11 residues. The germline V gene has CDR1 MNHEY and CDR2 SVGAGI. DNA of the CDR3: TGTGCCAGCAATCTTAGCGGTGAGCGGTTCTTC. This codes for CASNLSGERFF.

There are a few counts of this clonotype. The DNA for the CDR3 is TGTGCCAGCCGTCACAGGGGGCTCGGCTATGGCTACACCTTC. Protein sequence: CASRHRGLGYGYTF. The rearrangement joins TRBV28 to TRBJ1-2, with TRBD1 matching 9 bases. Trimming at V came to 8 bases and at J to 4 bases, leaving 8 bases not matched to a gene. Germline-derived CDR1 and CDR2 are MDHEN and SYDVKM. The CDR3 consists of 14 residues.

As to this clonotype: One junction end disagrees with the germline gene, perhaps due to a read error. DNA for the CDR3: TGCGTCAGCAGCCAAGGACTGGGCTACACCTTC. The encoded protein is CVSSQGLGYTF. The V call is TRBV4-1, the J call TRBJ1-2; D not resolved. Germline loops: CDR1 MGHRA, CDR2 YSYEKL. This CDR3 region has 11 residues.

In regard to this clonotype: This may arise from a read error, as a much more abundant clone is one base away. The genes are TRBV20-1 and TRBJ1-5; the D gene is possibly TRBD1 (5 bases). This CDR3 comprises 16 residues. CDR1 is DFQATT and CDR2 is SNEGSKA in the germline V gene (reference sequence). The V gene lost 3 bases and the J gene lost 3 bases, with 18 bases spanning the gap. The CDR3 here is CSASSRTRQINQPQHF. The CDR3 DNA reads TGCAGTGCTAGTTCCAGGACAAGGCAAATCAATCAGCCCCAGCATTTT.

The rearrangement uses TRBV6-1 and TRBJ2-2; D gene ambiguous. Between the trimmed V and J ends, which lost 4 bases and 3 bases, there was a span of 9 bases. Looked up from germline, CDR1 is MNHNS and CDR2 is SASEGT. The CDR3 contains 14 residues. CDR3 nucleotide sequence: TGTGCCAGCAGTGCCCAGGCATACACCGGGGAGCTGTTTTTT. The encoded protein is CASSAQAYTGELFF.

The table lists this clonotype with many counts. This sequence joins TRBV7-2 and TRBJ2-7, with 11 bases identical to TRBD2. Germline CDR1 is SGHTA and CDR2 is FQGNSA. V lost 5 bases, J lost 5 bases, and 5 bases stayed unmatched. CDR3 size: 14 residues. CDR3 sequence (DNA): TGTGCCAGCAGCAATAGCGGGAGGGCCCACGAGCAGTACTTC. The encoded protein is CASSNSGRAHEQYF.

This clonotype was seen only a few times. The chain is built from TRBV25-1 and TRBJ2-4; D not certain. The ends were cut back, 3 bases at V and 0 bases at J, with 18 bases in the middle. The CDR3 has 18 residues. The germline gives CDR1 MGHDK, CDR2 SYGVNS. CDR3 loop: CASSDGPNPPGAKNIQYF. In DNA form, the CDR3 reads TGTGCCAGCAGTGATGGTCCAAATCCCCCGGGAGCCAAAAACATTCAGTACTTC. Combining the CDR3 with reference TRBV25-1 and TRBJ2-4 gives the whole variable domain EADIYQTPRYLVIGTGKKITLECSQTMGHDKMYWYQQDPGMELHLIHYSYGVNSTEKGDLSSESTVSRIRTEHFPLTLESARPSHTSQYLCASSDGPNPPGAKNIQYFGAGTRLSVL.

The V and J genes are TRBV10-3 and TRBJ2-2; weak D call: TRBD1 (5 bases). CDR1 and CDR2 (germline): ENHRY, SYGVKD. The V end lost 5 bases, the J end lost 5 bases, and 15 bases lay between the germline ends. The CDR3 spans 15 residues. The CDR3 sequence: CAISLPRAGTGELFF. The CDR3 coding sequence is TGTGCCATCAGTCTGCCCAGGGCAGGGACCGGGGAGCTGTTTTTT.

V gene TRBV20-1 combines with J gene TRBJ2-1; 10 bases match TRBD1. Germline lookup yields CDR1 DFQATT and CDR2 SNEGSKA (reference sequence). CDR3 size: 16 residues. The trim removed 0 bases at V and 8 bases at J, leaving 10 bases unmatched. The CDR3 nucleotides read TGCAGTGCTAGAGATCCCGGGACAGGGGCGATTGATGAGCAGTTCTTC. This sequence encodes CSARDPGTGAIDEQFF.

Only one count was recorded for this clonotype. The V gene is TRBV27, the J gene TRBJ2-5, with a possible D match to TRBD2 (6 bases). This CDR3 comprises 13 residues. Germline-derived CDR1 and CDR2 are MNHEY and SMNVEV (reference sequence). The germline V and J ends were trimmed by 6 bases and 6 bases, with 14 bases remaining between them. The CDR3 DNA reads as TGTGCCAGCAGCCGACGGAGGGAAAAGACCCAGTACTTC. As protein: CASSRRREKTQYF.

This clonotype was seen at least ten times. The V and J genes are TRBV27 and TRBJ2-3; D is unresolved. There are 15 residues in the CDR3. V dropped 2 bases and J dropped 0 bases, with 9 bases sitting between them. CDR1 is MNHEY, CDR2 SMNVEV, per germline (reference sequence). The CDR3 reads CASSLNRVSTDTQYF. CDR3 DNA sequence: TGTGCCAGCAGTTTAAATCGGGTGAGCACAGATACGCAGTATTTT.

This clonotype was seen only a few times. The chain employs TRBV6-1 and TRBJ2-1; TRBD2 might be the D (6 bases). The germline V and J ends were trimmed by 4 bases and 7 bases, with 17 bases remaining between them. CDR3 length equals 15 residues. Per germline, CDR1 MNHNS and CDR2 SASEGT. The CDR3 spells CASSVAGGPGNEQFF. The CDR3 DNA reads TGTGCCAGCAGTGTAGCAGGAGGGCCGGGGAATGAGCAGTTCTTC.

This clonotype was picked up many times. The V call is TRBV27, the J call TRBJ2-7, with D maybe TRBD1 (6 bases). V was shortened by 6 bases and J by 2 bases, with 14 bases between the two germline ends. This CDR3 is 14 amino acids long. In germline, CDR1 is MNHEY, CDR2 SMNVEV (reference sequence). The CDR3 spells CASSASDSPYEQYF. In DNA, the CDR3 is TGTGCCAGCAGCGCATCGGACAGCCCCTACGAGCAGTACTTC.

V and J are TRBV24-1 and TRBJ2-3; D is uncertain. This CDR3 region has 15 residues. CDR1 KGHDR and CDR2 SFDVKD come from the germline V gene. Trimming stripped 0 bases from V and 0 bases from J, with 6 bases between. The CDR3 region is CATSDLRSSTDTQYF. The CDR3 DNA reads as TGTGCCACCAGTGATTTGAGGAGTAGCACAGATACGCAGTATTTT.

As regards this clonotype: A much larger clone differs from this one at a single base, so this may be a read error. The chain combines TRBV28 with TRBJ2-3; unclear D gene. The germline V and J ends were trimmed by 6 bases and 2 bases, with 6 bases remaining between them. CDR1 and CDR2 from the germline V gene are MDHEN and SYDVKM. The CDR3 consists of 12 residues. CDR3: CASRVYTDTQYF. The CDR3 coding sequence is TGTGCCAGCAGGGTATACACAGATACGCAGTATTTT.

On this clonotype: A much larger clone differs from this one at a single base, so this may be a read error. The chain combines TRBV28 with TRBJ2-2; a possible D gene is TRBD1 (5 bases). Germline V gene data show CDR1 as MDHEN and CDR2 as SYDVKM. CDR3 length: 13 residues. The V end was cut by 6 bases, the J end by 3 bases, with 8 bases between. The CDR3 DNA is TGTGCCAGCAGAAAGACAGACACCGGGGAGCTGTTTTTT. It specifies CASRKTDTGELFF.

V is TRBV10-3 and J is TRBJ2-7, with D possibly TRBD1 on 5 matching bases. Looked up from germline, CDR1 is ENHRY and CDR2 is SYGVKD. The CDR3 has 14 residues. V was trimmed by 0 bases and J by 5 bases, leaving 11 bases between them. The CDR3, as DNA: TGTGCCATCAGTGAGTCGGTTGTGGGGCACGAGCAGTACTTC. Its translation: CAISESVVGHEQYF.

This clonotype showed up just once. This sequence may be a read error, since a much larger clone differs from it by one base. The chain carries TRBV27 and TRBJ2-1; TRBD2 matches 8 bases. Germline CDR1 MNHEY, CDR2 SMNVEV (reference sequence). The junction had 14 bases not matched to a gene; V was cut back by 6 bases and J by 4 bases. The CDR3 spans 17 residues. CDR3 sequence reads: CASRRTSGPNSYNEQFF. CDR3 in DNA: TGTGCCAGCAGACGAACTAGCGGTCCGAATTCATACAATGAGCAGTTCTTC.

The rearrangement links TRBV7-9 to TRBJ2-7; 9 nucleotides agree with TRBD2. V trimming: 3 bases; J trimming: 6 bases; junction bases outside the gene matches: 12. Germline CDR1 and CDR2: SEHNR and FQNEAQ (reference sequence). CDR3 length equals 16 residues. CDR3 region: CASSLKAGGLEVEQYF. Here the CDR3 DNA reads TGTGCCAGCAGCTTGAAGGCGGGAGGGCTCGAAGTCGAGCAGTACTTC. Combining the CDR3 with reference TRBV7-9 and TRBJ2-7 gives the whole variable domain DTGVSQNPRHKITKRGQNVTFRCDPISEHNRLYWYRQTLGQGPEFLTYFQNEAQLEKSRLLSDRFSAERPKGSFSTLEIQRTEQGDSAMYLCASSLKAGGLEVEQYFGPGTRLTVT.